This TCR beta chain emerged from a study of T cells in Graves' hyperthyroidism and ophthalmopathy. The study, taken as a whole, reports: Most thyroid clonotypes with frequency above 0.001 were detected in blood.

This clonotype turned up a few times. Its specificity is unknown. The trim removed 5 bases at V and 6 bases at J, leaving 6 bases unmatched. The CDR3 consists of 14 residues. There were TCR beta CDR3 regions amplified from RNA transcripts. A first-round RT-PCR of the TCR CDR3 used the HTBI primer set. One entry per CDR3 protein results from TCRdb running MiXCR on the multiplex PCR reads. The table includes about 420,000 distinct CDR3 sequences, approximately 14% detected once. The chain has TRBV12-3 or TRBV12-4 and TRBJ1-5; 8 bases match TRBD1. The receptor comes from a young woman with Graves' hyperthyroidism. The sequenced material came from blood. Here the CDR3 reads CASSRGTGVQPQHF. CDR3 in DNA: TGTGCCAGCAGTCGGGGGACAGGTGTTCAGCCCCAGCATTTT.